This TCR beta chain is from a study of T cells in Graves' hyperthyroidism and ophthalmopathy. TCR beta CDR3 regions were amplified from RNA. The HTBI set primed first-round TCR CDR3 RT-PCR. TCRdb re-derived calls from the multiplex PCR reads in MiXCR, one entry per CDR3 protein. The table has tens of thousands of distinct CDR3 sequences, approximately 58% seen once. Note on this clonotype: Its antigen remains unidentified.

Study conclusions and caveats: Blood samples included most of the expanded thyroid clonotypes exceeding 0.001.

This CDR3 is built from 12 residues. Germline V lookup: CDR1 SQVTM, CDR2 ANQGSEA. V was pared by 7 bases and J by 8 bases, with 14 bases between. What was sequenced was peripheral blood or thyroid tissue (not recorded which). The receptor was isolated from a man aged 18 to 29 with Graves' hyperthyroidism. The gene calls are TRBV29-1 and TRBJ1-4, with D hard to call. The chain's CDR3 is CSGFRQGEKLFF. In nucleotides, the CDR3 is TGCAGCGGGTTCCGTCAAGGGGAAAAACTGTTTTTT.